This entry is about one T cell receptor beta chain. This specimen comes from a study of blood T cell repertoires in COVID-19. Recruits, aged about 18 to 95 years, lived in approximately 26 US areas. V was clipped by 7 bases and J by 7 bases, with 10 bases between them. CDR3 size: 11 residues. TCRdb's table, derived via immunoSEQ multiplex PCR, lists solely in-frame clones and lacks some. The sample lists approximately 210,000 clones, over 75% occurring once. The chain links TRBV12-3 or TRBV12-4 to TRBJ1-2; D is undetermined. This TCR derives from a man aged 30-40 years with acute COVID-19. The sequenced sample consisted of PBMCs or T cells enriched from blood (not recorded which). The DNA for the CDR3 is TGTGCCAGCAAAACGGGAGGTGGCTACACCTTC. Translation gives CASKTGGGYTF.